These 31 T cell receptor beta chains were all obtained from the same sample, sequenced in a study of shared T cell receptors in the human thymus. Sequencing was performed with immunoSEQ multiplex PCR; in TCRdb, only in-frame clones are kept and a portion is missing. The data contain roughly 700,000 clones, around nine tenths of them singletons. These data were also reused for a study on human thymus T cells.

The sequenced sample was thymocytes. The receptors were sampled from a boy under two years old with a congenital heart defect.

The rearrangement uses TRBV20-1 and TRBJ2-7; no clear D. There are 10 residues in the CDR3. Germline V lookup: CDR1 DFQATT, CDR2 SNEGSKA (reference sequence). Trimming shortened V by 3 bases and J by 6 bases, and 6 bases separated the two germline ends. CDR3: CSASPSEQYF. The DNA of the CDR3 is TGCAGTGCTAGTCCCAGCGAGCAGTACTTC.

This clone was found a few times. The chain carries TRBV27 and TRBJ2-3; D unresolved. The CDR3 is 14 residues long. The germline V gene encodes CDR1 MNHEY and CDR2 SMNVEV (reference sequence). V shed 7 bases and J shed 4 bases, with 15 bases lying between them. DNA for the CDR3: TGTGCCAGCACCCCCAACTACGGGTCAGATACGCAGTATTTT. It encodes CASTPNYGSDTQYF.

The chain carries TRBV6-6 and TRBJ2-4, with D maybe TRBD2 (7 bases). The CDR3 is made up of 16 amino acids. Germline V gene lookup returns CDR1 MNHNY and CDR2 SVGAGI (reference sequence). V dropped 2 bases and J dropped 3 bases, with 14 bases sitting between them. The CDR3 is CASSYGRGAHKNIQYF. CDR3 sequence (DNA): TGTGCCAGCAGTTACGGGAGGGGGGCCCACAAAAACATTCAGTACTTC.

CDR3 in DNA: TGTGCCAGCAGCTTGAATAGGGACAGGGGGAGGAACACTGAAGCTTTCTTT. Amino acid sequence: CASSLNRDRGRNTEAFF. The chain joins TRBV5-4 to TRBJ1-1; TRBD1 aligns across 11 bases. The V and J ends lost 1 base and 1 base, in that order; junction bases with no gene match: 6. Germline CDR1 is SGHNT and CDR2 is YYREEE (reference sequence). This CDR3 spans 17 amino acids. Full variable domain (missing parts from reference TRBV5-4 and TRBJ1-1): ETGVTQSPTHLIKTRGQQVTLRCSSQSGHNTVSWYQQALGQGPQFIFQYYREEENGRGNFPPRFSGLQFPNYSSELNVNALELDDSALYLCASSLNRDRGRNTEAFFGQGTRLTVV.

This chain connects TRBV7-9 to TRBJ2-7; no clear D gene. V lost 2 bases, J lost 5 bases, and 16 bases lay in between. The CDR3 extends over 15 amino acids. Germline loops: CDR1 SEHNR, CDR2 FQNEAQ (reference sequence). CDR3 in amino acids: CASSLPSTPIDEQYF. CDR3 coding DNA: TGTGCCAGCAGCTTACCATCTACGCCAATCGACGAGCAGTACTTC.

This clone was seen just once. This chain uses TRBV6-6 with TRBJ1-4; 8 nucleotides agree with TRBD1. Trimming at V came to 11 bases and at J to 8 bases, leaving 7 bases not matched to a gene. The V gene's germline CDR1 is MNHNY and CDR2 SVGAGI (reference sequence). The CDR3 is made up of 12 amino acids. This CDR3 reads CACRDRWEKLFF. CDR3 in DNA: TGTGCCTGCCGGGACAGGTGGGAAAAACTGTTTTTT.

In DNA, the CDR3 is TGTGCCAGCAGCCCAAGACAACGCTACCAAGAGACCCAGTACTTC. It translates to CASSPRQRYQETQYF. This rearrangement joins TRBV6-5 to TRBJ2-5; D is ambiguous. V was cut by 6 bases and J by 0 bases, with 14 bases left in between. This CDR3 is 15 amino acids long. Looked up from germline, CDR1 is MNHEY and CDR2 is SVGAGI.

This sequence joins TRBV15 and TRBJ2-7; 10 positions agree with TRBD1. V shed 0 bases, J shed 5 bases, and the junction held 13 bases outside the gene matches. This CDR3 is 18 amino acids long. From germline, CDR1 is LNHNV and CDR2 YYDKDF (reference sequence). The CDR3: CATSREKPPGQGYHEQYF. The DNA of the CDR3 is TGTGCCACCAGCAGAGAAAAACCGCCGGGACAGGGGTACCACGAGCAGTACTTC.

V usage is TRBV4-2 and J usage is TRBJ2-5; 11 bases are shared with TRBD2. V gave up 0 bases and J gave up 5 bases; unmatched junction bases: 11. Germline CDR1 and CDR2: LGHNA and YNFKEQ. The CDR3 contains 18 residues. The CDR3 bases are TGTGCCAGCAGCCAAGAAGGCGGTAGCGGGAGGGCCGGTGAGACCCAGTACTTC. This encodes CASSQEGGSGRAGETQYF.

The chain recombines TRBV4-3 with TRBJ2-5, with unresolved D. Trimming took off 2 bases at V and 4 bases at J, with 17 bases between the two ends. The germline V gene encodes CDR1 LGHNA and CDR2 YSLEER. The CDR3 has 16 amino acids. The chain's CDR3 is CASSQSIVQALETQYF. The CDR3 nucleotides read TGCGCCAGCAGCCAATCCATCGTGCAGGCCCTAGAGACCCAGTACTTC.

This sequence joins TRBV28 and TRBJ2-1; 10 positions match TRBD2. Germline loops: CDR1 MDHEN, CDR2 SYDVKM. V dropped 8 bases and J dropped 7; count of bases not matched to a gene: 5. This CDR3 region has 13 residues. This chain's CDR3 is CASGQLAGNEQFF. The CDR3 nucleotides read TGTGCCAGCGGCCAACTAGCGGGAAATGAGCAGTTCTTC.

CDR3 sequence: CASGNRGAKLSSYEQYF. In DNA form, the CDR3 reads TGTGCCAGTGGTAACCGGGGAGCAAAATTAAGCTCCTACGAGCAGTACTTC. V and J are TRBV7-9 and TRBJ2-7; D perhaps matches TRBD2 (5 bases). From germline, CDR1 is SEHNR and CDR2 FQNEAQ (reference sequence). Trimming cost V 9 bases and J 0 bases, with 24 bases left between them. The CDR3 sequence is 17 residues long.

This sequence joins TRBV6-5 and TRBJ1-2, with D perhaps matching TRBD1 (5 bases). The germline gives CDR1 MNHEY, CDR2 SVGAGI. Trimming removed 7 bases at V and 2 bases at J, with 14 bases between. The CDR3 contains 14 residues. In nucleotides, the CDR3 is TGTGCCAGCACCCACTCTGGGGGGAACTATGGCTACACCTTC. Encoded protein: CASTHSGGNYGYTF.

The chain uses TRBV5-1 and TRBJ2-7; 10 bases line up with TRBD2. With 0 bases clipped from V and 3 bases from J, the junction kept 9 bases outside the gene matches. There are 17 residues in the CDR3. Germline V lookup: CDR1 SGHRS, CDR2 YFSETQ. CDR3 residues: CASSLGTLAGVIYEQYF. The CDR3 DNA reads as TGCGCCAGCAGCTTGGGTACCCTAGCGGGAGTCATCTACGAGCAGTACTTC.

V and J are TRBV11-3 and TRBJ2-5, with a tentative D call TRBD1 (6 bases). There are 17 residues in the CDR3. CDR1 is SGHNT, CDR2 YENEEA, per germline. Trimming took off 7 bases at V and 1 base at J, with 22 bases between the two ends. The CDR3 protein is CASTPSPQQGPQETQYF. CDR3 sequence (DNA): TGTGCCAGCACCCCTAGCCCCCAACAGGGCCCCCAAGAGACCCAGTACTTC.

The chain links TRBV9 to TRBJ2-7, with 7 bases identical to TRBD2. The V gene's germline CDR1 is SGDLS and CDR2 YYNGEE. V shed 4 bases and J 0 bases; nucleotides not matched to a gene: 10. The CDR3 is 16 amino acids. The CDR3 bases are TGTGCCAGCAGCATAAACCCGAGCGGGAACTCCTACGAGCAGTACTTC. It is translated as CASSINPSGNSYEQYF.

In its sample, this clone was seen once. Here the CDR3 DNA reads TGCAGCGTTGCGTCGGGAGCCCACAATGAGCAGTTCTTC. It codes for CSVASGAHNEQFF. The chain carries TRBV29-1 and TRBJ2-1; tentative D call: TRBD2 (6 bases). CDR1 is SQVTM, CDR2 ANQGSEA, per germline. V lost 4 bases and J 5 bases, leaving 12 bases between the germline ends. The CDR3 length is 13 residues.

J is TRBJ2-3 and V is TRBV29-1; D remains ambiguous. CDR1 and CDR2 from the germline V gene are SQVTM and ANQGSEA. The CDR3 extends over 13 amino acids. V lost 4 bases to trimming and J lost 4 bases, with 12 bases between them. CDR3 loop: CSVGDPRPDTQYF. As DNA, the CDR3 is TGCAGCGTTGGCGACCCGCGGCCAGATACGCAGTATTTT.

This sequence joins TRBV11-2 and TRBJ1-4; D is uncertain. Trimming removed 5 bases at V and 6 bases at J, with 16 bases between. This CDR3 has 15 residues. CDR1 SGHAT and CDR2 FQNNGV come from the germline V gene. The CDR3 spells CASSASWAPDEKLFF. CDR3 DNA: TGTGCCAGCAGCGCTTCCTGGGCTCCCGATGAAAAACTGTTTTTT. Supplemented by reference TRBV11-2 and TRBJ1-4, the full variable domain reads EAGVAQSPRYKIIEKRQSVAFWCNPISGHATLYWYQQILGQGPKLLIQFQNNGVVDDSQLPKDRFSAERLKGVDSTLKIQPAKLEDSAVYLCASSASWAPDEKLFFGSGTQLSVL.

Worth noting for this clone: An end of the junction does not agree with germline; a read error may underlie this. CDR3 nucleotides: TGTGCCAGCAGCCAAGGGGGGACAGTGCTGTACTCTAACTATGGCTACGCCTTC. Translated, it gives CASSQGGTVLYSNYGYAF. The genes are TRBV4-2 and TRBJ1-2, with 7 bases that match TRBD1. The CDR3 has 18 residues. Germline-derived CDR1 and CDR2 are LGHNA and YNFKEQ.

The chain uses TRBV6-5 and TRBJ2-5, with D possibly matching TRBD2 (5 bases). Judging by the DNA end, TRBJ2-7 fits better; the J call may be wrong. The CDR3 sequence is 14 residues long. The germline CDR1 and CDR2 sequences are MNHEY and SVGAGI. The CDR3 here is CASSYNLASLEQYF. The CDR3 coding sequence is TGTGCCAGCAGTTACAACTTAGCGTCCCTCGAGCAGTACTTC.

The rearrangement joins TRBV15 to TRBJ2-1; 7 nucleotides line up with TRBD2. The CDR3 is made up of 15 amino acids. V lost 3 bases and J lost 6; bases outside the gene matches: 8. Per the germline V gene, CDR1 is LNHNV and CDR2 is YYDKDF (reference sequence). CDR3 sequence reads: CATSRAGAGRNEQFF. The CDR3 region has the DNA TGTGCCACCAGCAGGGCGGGAGCCGGTCGCAATGAGCAGTTCTTC.

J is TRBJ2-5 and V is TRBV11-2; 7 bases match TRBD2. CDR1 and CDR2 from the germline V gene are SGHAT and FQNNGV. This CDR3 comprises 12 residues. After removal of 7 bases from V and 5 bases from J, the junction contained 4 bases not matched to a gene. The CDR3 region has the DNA TGTGCCAGCACCGATAGCGGGGAGACCCAGTACTTC. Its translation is CASTDSGETQYF. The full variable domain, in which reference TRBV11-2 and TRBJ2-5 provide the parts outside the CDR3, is EAGVAQSPRYKIIEKRQSVAFWCNPISGHATLYWYQQILGQGPKLLIQFQNNGVVDDSQLPKDRFSAERLKGVDSTLKIQPAKLEDSAVYLCASTDSGETQYFGPGTRLLVL.

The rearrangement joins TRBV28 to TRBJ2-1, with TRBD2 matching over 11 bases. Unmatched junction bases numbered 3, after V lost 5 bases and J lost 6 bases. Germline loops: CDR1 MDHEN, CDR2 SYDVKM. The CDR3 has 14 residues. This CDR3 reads CASSVSGRANEQFF. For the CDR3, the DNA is TGTGCCAGCAGTGTTAGCGGGAGGGCCAATGAGCAGTTCTTC.

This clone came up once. The CDR3 loop is CASSRPGGGETQYF. In DNA form, the CDR3 reads TGTGCCAGTAGCCGTCCGGGGGGGGGAGAGACCCAGTACTTC. V is TRBV19 and J is TRBJ2-5, with TRBD2 matching 8 bases. Trimming at V came to 6 bases and at J to 4 bases, leaving 7 bases not matched to a gene. CDR1 is LNHDA and CDR2 is SQIVND in the germline V gene (reference sequence). The CDR3 extends over 14 amino acids.

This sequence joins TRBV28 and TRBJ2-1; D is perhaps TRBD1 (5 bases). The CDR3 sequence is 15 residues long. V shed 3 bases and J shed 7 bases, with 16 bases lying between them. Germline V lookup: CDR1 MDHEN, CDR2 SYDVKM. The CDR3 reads CASSFRTPKWNEQFF. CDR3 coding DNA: TGTGCCAGCAGTTTCAGGACACCCAAATGGAATGAGCAGTTCTTC.

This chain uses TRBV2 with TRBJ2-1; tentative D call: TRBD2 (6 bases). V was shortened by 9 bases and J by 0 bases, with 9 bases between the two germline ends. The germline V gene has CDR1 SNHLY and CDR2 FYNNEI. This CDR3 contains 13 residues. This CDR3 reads CARGRRSYNEQFF. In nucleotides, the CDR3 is TGTGCCAGAGGGAGGCGCTCCTACAATGAGCAGTTCTTC.

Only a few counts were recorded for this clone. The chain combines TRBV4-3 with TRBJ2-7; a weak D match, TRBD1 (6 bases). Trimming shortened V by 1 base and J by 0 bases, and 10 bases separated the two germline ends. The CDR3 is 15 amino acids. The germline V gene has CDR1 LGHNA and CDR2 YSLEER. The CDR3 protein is CASSQALDSSYEQYF. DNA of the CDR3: TGCGCCAGCAGCCAAGCCCTGGACAGCTCCTACGAGCAGTACTTC.

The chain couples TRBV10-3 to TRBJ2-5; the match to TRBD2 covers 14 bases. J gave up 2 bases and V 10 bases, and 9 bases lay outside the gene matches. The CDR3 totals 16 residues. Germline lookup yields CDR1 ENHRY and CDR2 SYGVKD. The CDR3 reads CATRTSGRSEQETQYF. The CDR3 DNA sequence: TGTGCCACAAGGACTAGCGGGAGGTCCGAACAAGAGACCCAGTACTTC.

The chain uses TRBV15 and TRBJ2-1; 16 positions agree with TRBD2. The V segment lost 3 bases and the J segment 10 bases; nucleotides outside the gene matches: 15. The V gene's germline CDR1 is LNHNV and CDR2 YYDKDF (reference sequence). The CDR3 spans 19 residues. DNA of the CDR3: TGTGCCACCAGCAGCCTTGGGACTAGCGGGAGGGCAGACCTTTTAGAGCAGTTCTTC. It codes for CATSSLGTSGRADLLEQFF.

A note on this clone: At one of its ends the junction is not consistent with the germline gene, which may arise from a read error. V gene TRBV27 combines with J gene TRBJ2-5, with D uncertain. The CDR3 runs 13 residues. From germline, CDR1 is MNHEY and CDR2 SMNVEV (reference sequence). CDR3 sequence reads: CAASMAGQETQYF. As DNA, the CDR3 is TGCGCCGCGTCCATGGCAGGTCAAGAGACCCAGTACTTC.